The clone carrying this T cell receptor beta chain was observed a handful of times. No antigen is known for it. The data were obtained in a study of naive and memory T cell subsets. This CDR3 region has 13 residues. The V segment lost 4 bases and the J segment 2 bases; nucleotides outside the gene matches: 2. Germline V gene lookup returns CDR1 SGHRS and CDR2 YFSETQ. Both TRBC1 and TRBC2 were covered by a beta constant-region primer of two equimolar oligonucleotides. TCRdb independently ran MiXCR on the UMI-ligation and nested PCR reads; one entry per CDR3 protein. This table holds 65,000 to 85,000 distinct CDR3 sequences, about an eighth found once. CD4 T cells were positively selected, then CD8 T cells from the CD4-negative fraction. Study findings and constraints: Over 90% of naive TCR sequences appeared only once after error correction, unlike memory subsets. Diversity fell and Gini index rose from naive through CM, EM, EMRA. Expression changes during T cell differentiation may affect RNA-based TCR counts.

Sequenced: central memory CD4+ T cells from blood. This receptor was obtained from a human donor in good health. V and J are TRBV5-1 and TRBJ2-7; 8 nucleotides agree with TRBD1. This CDR3 reads CASSADRAYEQYF. CDR3 sequence (DNA): TGCGCCAGCAGCGCGGACAGGGCCTACGAGCAGTACTTC.